This T cell receptor (beta chain) came from a study of T cell repertoires in cytomegalovirus infection. General observations from the study: CMV-specific HLA-C-restricted TCR beta clonotypes dominated the ex vivo response.

Of note for this clonotype: Its antigen is as yet unknown.

The CDR3 runs to 15 residues. Trimming stripped 3 bases from V and 5 bases from J, with 16 bases between. Each CDR3 protein is one row after TCRdb ran MiXCR on the reads. This table holds hundreds of thousands of distinct CDR3 sequences, about 23% found once. This TCR was recovered from a human donor in good health (CMV status not recorded). Some clones in this sample may be carry-over from other donors' samples. The chain combines TRBV12-3 or TRBV12-4 with TRBJ1-1, with D perhaps TRBD1 (6 bases). The sample comprised CD8+ T cells from PBMCs. The CDR3 protein is CASSFVPEGGTEAFF. The CDR3 nucleotides read TGTGCCAGCAGTTTCGTTCCCGAGGGGGGGACTGAAGCTTTCTTT.